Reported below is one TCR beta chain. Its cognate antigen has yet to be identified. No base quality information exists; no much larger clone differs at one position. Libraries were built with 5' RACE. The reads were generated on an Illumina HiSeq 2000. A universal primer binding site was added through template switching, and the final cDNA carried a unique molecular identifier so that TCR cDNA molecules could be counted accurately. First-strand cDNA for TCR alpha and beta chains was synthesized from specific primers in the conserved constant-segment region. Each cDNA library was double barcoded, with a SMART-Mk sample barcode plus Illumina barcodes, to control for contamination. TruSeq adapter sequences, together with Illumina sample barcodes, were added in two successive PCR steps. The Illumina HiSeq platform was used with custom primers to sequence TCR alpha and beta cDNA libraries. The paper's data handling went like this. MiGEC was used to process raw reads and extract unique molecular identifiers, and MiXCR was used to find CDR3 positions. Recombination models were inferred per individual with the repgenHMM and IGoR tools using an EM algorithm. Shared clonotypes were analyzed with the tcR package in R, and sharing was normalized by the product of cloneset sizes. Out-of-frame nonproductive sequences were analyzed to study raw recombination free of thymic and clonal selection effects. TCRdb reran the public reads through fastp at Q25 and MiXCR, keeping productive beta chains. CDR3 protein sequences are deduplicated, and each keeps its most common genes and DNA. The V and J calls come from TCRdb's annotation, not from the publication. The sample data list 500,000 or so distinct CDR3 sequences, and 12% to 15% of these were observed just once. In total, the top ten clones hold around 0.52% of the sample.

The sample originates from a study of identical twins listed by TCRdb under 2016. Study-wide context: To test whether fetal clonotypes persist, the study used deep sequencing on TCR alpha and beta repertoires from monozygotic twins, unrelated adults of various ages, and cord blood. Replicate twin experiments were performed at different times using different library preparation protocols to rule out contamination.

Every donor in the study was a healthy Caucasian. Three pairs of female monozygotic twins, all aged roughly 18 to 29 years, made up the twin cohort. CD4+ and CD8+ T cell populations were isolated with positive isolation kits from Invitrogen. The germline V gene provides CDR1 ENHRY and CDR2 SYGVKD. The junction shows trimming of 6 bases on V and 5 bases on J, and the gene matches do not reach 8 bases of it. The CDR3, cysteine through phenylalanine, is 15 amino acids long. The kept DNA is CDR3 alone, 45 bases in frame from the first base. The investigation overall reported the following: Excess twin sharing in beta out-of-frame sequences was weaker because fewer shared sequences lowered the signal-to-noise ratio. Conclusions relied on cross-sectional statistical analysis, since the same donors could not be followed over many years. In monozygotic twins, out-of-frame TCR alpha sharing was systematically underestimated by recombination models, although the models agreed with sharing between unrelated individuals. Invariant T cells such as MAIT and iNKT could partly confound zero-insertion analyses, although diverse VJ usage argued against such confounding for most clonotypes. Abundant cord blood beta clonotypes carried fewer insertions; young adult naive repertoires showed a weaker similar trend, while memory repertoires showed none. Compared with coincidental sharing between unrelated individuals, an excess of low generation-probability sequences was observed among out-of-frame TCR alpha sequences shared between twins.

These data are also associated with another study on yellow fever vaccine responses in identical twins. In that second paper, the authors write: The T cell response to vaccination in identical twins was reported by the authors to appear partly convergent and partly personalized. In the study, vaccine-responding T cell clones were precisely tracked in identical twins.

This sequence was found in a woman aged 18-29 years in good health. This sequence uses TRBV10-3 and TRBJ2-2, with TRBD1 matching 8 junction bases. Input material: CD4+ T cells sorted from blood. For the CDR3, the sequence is CAIRDDRGRTGELFF. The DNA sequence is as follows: TGTGCCATCAGAGACGACAGGGGACGAACCGGGGAGCTGTTTTTT.